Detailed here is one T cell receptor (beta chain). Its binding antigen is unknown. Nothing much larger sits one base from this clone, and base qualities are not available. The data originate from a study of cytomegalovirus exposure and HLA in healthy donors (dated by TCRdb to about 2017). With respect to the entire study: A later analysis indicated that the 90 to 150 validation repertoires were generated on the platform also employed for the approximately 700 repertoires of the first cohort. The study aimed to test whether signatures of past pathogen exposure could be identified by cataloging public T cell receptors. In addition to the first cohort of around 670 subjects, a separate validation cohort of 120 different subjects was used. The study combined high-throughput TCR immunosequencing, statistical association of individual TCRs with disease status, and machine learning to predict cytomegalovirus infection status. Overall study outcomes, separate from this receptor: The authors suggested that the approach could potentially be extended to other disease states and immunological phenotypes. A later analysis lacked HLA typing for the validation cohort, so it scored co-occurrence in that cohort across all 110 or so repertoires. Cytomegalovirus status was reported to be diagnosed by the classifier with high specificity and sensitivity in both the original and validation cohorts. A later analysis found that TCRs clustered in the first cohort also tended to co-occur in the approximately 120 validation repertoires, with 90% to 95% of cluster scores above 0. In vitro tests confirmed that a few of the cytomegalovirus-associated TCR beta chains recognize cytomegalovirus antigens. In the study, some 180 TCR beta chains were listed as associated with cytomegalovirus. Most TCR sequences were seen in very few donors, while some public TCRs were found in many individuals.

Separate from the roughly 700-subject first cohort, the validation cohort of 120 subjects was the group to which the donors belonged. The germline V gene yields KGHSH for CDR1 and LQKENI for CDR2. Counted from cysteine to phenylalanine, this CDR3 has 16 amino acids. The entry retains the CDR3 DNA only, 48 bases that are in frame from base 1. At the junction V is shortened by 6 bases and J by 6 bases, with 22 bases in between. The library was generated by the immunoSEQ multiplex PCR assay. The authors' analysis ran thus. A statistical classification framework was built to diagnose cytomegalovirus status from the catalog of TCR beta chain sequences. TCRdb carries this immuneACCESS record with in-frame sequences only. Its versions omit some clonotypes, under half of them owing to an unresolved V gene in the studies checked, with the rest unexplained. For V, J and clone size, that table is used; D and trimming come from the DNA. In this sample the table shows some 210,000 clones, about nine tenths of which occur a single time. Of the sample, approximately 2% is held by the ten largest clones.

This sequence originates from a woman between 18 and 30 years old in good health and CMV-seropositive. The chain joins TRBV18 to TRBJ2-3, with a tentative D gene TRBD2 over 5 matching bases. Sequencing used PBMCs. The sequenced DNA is TGTGCCAGCTCCCCGCCCCTGGGAGCTGCCCCCGATACGCAGTATTTT. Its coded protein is CASSPPLGAAPDTQYF.